Following are 18 T cell receptor beta chains from one sample sequenced in a study of blood T cell repertoires in COVID-19. Measured with immunoSEQ multiplex PCR; TCRdb has only the in-frame clones, and not every one. The sample records 200,000 to 250,000 clones, 84% being singletons. The specimen sequenced was peripheral blood. Receptor source: a woman under 40 who had recovered from COVID-19.

V and J are TRBV7-3 and TRBJ2-1, with 7 bases lining up with TRBD2. Germline assignment: CDR1 SGHTA and CDR2 FQGTGA. V lost 7 bases, J lost 0 bases, and 12 bases stayed unmatched. The CDR3 extends over 17 amino acids. The CDR3 protein is CASTFGLGPSSYNEQFF. In DNA, the CDR3 is TGTGCCAGCACCTTCGGACTAGGTCCTAGCTCCTACAATGAGCAGTTCTTC.

This clone was recorded a few times. The J gene is TRBJ1-2, the V gene TRBV5-4, with 9 bases fitting TRBD1. V was pared by 4 bases and J by 8 bases, with 9 bases of the junction left unmatched. Germline V gene lookup returns CDR1 SGHNT and CDR2 YYREEE (reference sequence). The CDR3 consists of 14 residues. CDR3 DNA: TGTGCCAGCAGCCCGGACAGGGGATTCTACGGCTACACCTTC. Translated: CASSPDRGFYGYTF. The full variable domain, rest sourced from reference TRBV5-4 and TRBJ1-2, is ETGVTQSPTHLIKTRGQQVTLRCSSQSGHNTVSWYQQALGQGPQFIFQYYREEENGRGNFPPRFSGLQFPNYSSELNVNALELDDSALYLCASSPDRGFYGYTFGSGTRLTVV.

The gene calls are TRBV5-1 and TRBJ1-5; the match to TRBD1 covers 7 bases. J gave up 7 bases and V 0 bases, and 1 base lay outside the gene matches. This CDR3 is built from 13 residues. Germline V CDR1 and CDR2: SGHRS, YFSETQ. CDR3 sequence (DNA): TGCGCCAGCAGCTTGGGACAGGGACAGCCCCAGCATTTT. As protein: CASSLGQGQPQHF.

The chain recombines TRBV9 with TRBJ1-2, with 7 bases matching TRBD1. Per the germline V gene, CDR1 is SGDLS and CDR2 is YYNGEE. The CDR3 covers 16 residues. V shed 2 bases, J shed 8 bases, and the junction held 15 bases outside the gene matches. CDR3 protein: CASSVRRDRPLGGYTF. The CDR3, as DNA: TGTGCCAGCAGCGTCAGAAGGGACAGACCCCTGGGGGGCTACACCTTC. Drawing the rest from reference TRBV9 and TRBJ1-2, the complete variable domain is DSGVTQTPKHLITATGQRVTLRCSPRSGDLSVYWYQQSLDQGLQFLIQYYNGEERAKGNILERFSAQQFPDLHSELNLSSLELGDSALYFCASSVRRDRPLGGYTFGSGTRLTVV.

The J gene is TRBJ2-1, the V gene TRBV7-3; 7 bases line up with TRBD1. Per germline, CDR1 SGHTA and CDR2 FQGTGA. The J segment lost 4 bases and the V segment lost 5 bases, leaving 8 bases of the junction unmatched. There are 15 residues in the CDR3. CDR3 DNA: TGTGCCAGCAGCAAAAGACAGGGTTTGTACAATGAGCAGTTCTTC. Translation: CASSKRQGLYNEQFF.

This chain uses TRBV6-5 with TRBJ1-2, with 9 bases identical to TRBD1. With V trimmed by 5 bases and J by 5 bases, 3 bases remained unmatched. The germline V gene has CDR1 MNHEY and CDR2 SVGAGI. The length of the CDR3 is 13 residues. The CDR3 nucleotides are TGTGCCAGCAGTCCCGGGACAGGGTATGGCTACACCTTC. This gives the protein CASSPGTGYGYTF.

Details on this clone: Other DNA sequences in this specimen translate into the identical CDR3. This chain connects TRBV6-5 to TRBJ2-7; D unresolved. Per germline, CDR1 MNHEY and CDR2 SVGAGI. The CDR3 is 12 residues long. Trimming cost V 6 bases and J 1 base, with 7 bases left between them. The CDR3: CASSPGSYEQYF. CDR3 bases: TGTGCCAGCAGCCCGGGTTCCTACGAGCAGTACTTC.

This clone appeared a few times. The rearrangement joins TRBV5-6 to TRBJ1-4; 7 positions match TRBD1. V lost 4 bases to trimming and J lost 7 bases; unmatched junction nucleotides: 10. The CDR3 runs 15 residues. Germline loops: CDR1 SGHDT, CDR2 YYEEEE. This chain's CDR3 is CASSITGPGGEKLFF. The CDR3 DNA reads TGTGCCAGCAGCATTACAGGCCCAGGGGGTGAAAAACTGTTTTTT.

The V call is TRBV30, the J call TRBJ2-7; 7 positions agree with TRBD1. This CDR3 region has 13 residues. Germline assignment: CDR1 GTSNPN and CDR2 SVGIG (reference sequence). After removal of 2 bases from V and 3 bases from J, the junction contained 4 bases not matched to a gene. The CDR3 DNA reads TGTGCCTGGAGTAAGGGACAGTTCTACGAGCAGTACTTC. Its protein is CAWSKGQFYEQYF. Supplemented by reference TRBV30 and TRBJ2-7, the full variable domain reads SQTIHQWPATLVQPVGSPLSLECTVEGTSNPNLYWYRQAAGRGLQLLFYSVGIGQISSEVPQNLSASRPQDRQFILSSKKLLLSDSGFYLCAWSKGQFYEQYFGPGTRLTVT.

J is TRBJ2-6 and V is TRBV6-5; the D is unclear. V dropped 8 bases and J dropped 0 bases, with 8 bases sitting between them. This CDR3 is 14 amino acids long. Germline loops: CDR1 MNHEY, CDR2 SVGAGI. CDR3 residues: CASSESSGANVLTF. DNA for the CDR3: TGTGCCAGCTCAGAAAGCTCTGGGGCCAACGTCCTGACTTTC.

This clone has only a few counts. This chain links TRBV7-9 with TRBJ2-7, with TRBD1 identical over 7 bases. Looked up from germline, CDR1 is SEHNR and CDR2 is FQNEAQ (reference sequence). The length of the CDR3 is 14 residues. Trimming at V came to 4 bases and at J to 2 bases, leaving 5 bases not matched to a gene. CDR3 in amino acids: CASSSGTAPYEQYF. CDR3 DNA sequence: TGTGCCAGCAGCTCCGGGACAGCACCCTACGAGCAGTACTTC. Using reference TRBV7-9 and TRBJ2-7 for the parts outside the CDR3, the full variable domain is DTGVSQNPRHKITKRGQNVTFRCDPISEHNRLYWYRQTLGQGPEFLTYFQNEAQLEKSRLLSDRFSAERPKGSFSTLEIQRTEQGDSAMYLCASSSGTAPYEQYFGPGTRLTVT.

This chain links TRBV10-2 with TRBJ2-7; a weak D match, TRBD2 (6 bases). V was clipped by 7 bases and J by 9 bases, with 19 bases between them. Germline CDR1 and CDR2: WSHSY and SAAADI. This CDR3 is 13 amino acids long. The chain's CDR3 is CASTVREQGRQYF. CDR3 DNA sequence: TGCGCCAGCACCGTCCGGGAGCAGGGCCGGCAGTACTTC.

The V call is TRBV29-1, the J call TRBJ2-3, with TRBD1 matching 8 bases. J lost 2 bases, V lost 6 bases, and 10 bases had no gene match. This CDR3 has 15 residues. Germline V gives CDR1 SQVTM, CDR2 ANQGSEA. The CDR3 here is CSVKTGQGATDTQYF. For the CDR3, the DNA is TGCAGCGTCAAAACCGGACAGGGTGCCACAGATACGCAGTATTTT.

This chain connects TRBV7-2 to TRBJ1-1; TRBD1 agrees at 8 bases. V shed 2 bases and J 7 bases; nucleotides not matched to a gene: 6. The CDR3 runs to 14 residues. Germline lookup yields CDR1 SGHTA and CDR2 FQGNSA. For the CDR3, the DNA is TGTGCCAGCAGCTTACCCTGGACAGGGCTTGAAGCTTTCTTT. Encoded protein: CASSLPWTGLEAFF.

V is TRBV28 and J is TRBJ2-7; the match to TRBD1 covers 8 bases. Germline values: CDR1 MDHEN, CDR2 SYDVKM. The V gene end was trimmed by 6 bases and the J gene end by 2 bases; junction bases not matched to a gene: 6. This CDR3 spans 14 amino acids. CDR3 DNA sequence: TGTGCCAGCAGGGAACAGGGGGTTACCTACGAGCAGTACTTC. This translates into CASREQGVTYEQYF.

The rearrangement links TRBV7-3 to TRBJ2-3, with 10 positions matching TRBD1. This CDR3 comprises 14 residues. In germline, CDR1 is SGHTA, CDR2 FQGTGA. J gave up 3 bases and V 5 bases, and 2 bases lay outside the gene matches. The CDR3 bases are TGTGCCAGCAGCGGGACAGGGGTTACAGATACGCAGTATTTT. Protein: CASSGTGVTDTQYF.

This clone came up once. This rearrangement joins TRBV29-1 to TRBJ2-7; maybe TRBD1 (6 bases). The germline V gene encodes CDR1 SQVTM and CDR2 ANQGSEA. Trimming removed 6 bases at V and 1 base at J, with 10 bases between. The CDR3 runs to 12 residues. CDR3 loop: CSVPDSSYEQYF. The CDR3 DNA sequence: TGCAGCGTCCCGGACAGTTCCTACGAGCAGTACTTC.

CDR3 loop: CASSRTSGRAREQFF. The DNA for the CDR3 is TGTGCCAGCAGCCGTACTAGCGGGAGGGCCAGAGAGCAGTTCTTC. The chain uses TRBV7-2 and TRBJ2-1; 13 nucleotides agree with TRBD2. CDR1 is SGHTA and CDR2 is FQGNSA in the germline V gene. The CDR3 spans 15 residues. Unmatched junction bases numbered 8, after V lost 5 bases and J lost 10 bases.